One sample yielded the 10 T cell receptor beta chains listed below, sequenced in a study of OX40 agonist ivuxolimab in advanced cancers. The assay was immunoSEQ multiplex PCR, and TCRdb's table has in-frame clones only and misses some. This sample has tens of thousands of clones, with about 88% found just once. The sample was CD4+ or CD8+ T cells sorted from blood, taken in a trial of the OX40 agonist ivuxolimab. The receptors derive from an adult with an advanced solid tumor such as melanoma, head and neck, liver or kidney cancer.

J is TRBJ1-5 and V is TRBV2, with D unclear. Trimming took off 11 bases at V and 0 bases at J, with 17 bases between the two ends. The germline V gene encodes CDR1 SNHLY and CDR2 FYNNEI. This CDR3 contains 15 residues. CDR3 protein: CAVTKGSYSNQPQHF. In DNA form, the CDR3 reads TGTGCCGTAACAAAGGGAAGTTATAGCAATCAGCCCCAGCATTTT. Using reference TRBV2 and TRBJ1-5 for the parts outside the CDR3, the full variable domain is EPEVTQTPSHQVTQMGQEVILRCVPISNHLYFYWYRQILGQKVEFLVSFYNNEISEKSEIFDDQFSVERPDGSNFTLKIRSTKLEDSAMYFCAVTKGSYSNQPQHFGDGTRLSIL.

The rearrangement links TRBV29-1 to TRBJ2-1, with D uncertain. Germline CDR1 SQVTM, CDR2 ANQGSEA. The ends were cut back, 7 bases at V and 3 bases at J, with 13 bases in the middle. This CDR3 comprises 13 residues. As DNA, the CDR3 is TGCAGCGCCACCGGGCCCCTCTACAATGAGCAGTTCTTC. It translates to CSATGPLYNEQFF.

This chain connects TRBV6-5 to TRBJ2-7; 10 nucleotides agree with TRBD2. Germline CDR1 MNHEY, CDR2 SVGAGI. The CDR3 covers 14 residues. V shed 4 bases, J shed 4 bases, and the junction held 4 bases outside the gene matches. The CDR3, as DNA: TGTGCCAGCAGTTTGGCTAGCGGGAGTTACGAGCAGTACTTC. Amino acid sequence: CASSLASGSYEQYF.

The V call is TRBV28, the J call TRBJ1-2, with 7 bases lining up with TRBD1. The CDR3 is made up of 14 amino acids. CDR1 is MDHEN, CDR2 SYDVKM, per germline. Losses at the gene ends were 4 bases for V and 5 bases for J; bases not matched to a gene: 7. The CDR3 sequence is CASSSSGTEYGYTF. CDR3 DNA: TGTGCCAGCAGTTCCTCCGGGACAGAGTATGGCTACACCTTC.

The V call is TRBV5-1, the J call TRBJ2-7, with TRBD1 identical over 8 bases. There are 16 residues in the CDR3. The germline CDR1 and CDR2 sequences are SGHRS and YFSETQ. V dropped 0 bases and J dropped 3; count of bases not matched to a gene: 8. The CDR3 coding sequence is TGCGCCAGCAGCTTGGAGTCGGCAGGGGGCAGCTACGAGCAGTACTTC. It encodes CASSLESAGGSYEQYF.

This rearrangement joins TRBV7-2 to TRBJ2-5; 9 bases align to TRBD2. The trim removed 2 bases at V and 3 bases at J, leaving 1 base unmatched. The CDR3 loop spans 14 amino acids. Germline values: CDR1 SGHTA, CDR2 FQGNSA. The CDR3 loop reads CASSLQRGEETQYF. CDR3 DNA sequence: TGTGCCAGCAGCTTACAGCGGGGGGAAGAGACCCAGTACTTC.

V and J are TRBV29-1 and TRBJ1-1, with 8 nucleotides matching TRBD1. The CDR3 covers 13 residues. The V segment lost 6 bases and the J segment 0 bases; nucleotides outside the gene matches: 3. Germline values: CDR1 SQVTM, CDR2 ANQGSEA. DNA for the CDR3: TGCAGCGTGGAACAGGGGGTGAACACTGAAGCTTTCTTT. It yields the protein CSVEQGVNTEAFF.

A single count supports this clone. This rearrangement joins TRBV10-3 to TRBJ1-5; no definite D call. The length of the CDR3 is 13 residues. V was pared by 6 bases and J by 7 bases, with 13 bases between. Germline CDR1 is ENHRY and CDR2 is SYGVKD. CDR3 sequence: CAISGIQDQPQHF. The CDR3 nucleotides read TGTGCCATCAGCGGAATCCAAGACCAGCCCCAGCATTTT.

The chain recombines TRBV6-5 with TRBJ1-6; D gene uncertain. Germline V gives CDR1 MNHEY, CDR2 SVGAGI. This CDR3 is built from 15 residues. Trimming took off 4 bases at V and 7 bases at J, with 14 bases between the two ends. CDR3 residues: CASSFGVSENSPLHF. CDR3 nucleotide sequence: TGTGCCAGCAGTTTCGGGGTAAGCGAGAATTCACCCCTCCACTTT.

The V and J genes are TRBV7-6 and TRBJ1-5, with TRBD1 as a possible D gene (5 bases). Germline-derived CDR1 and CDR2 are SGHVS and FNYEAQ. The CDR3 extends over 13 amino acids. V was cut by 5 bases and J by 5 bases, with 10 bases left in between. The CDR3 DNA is TGTGCCAGCAGCCCGGGGGAGTATCAGCCCCAGCATTTT. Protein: CASSPGEYQPQHF.